One T cell receptor (beta chain) is described in this entry. The data are from a study of shared clonotypes between healthy human individuals. Roughly 200 ng DNA, about 33,000 T cell genomes, went into each sorted-subset replicate PCR. Repertoires were generated with immunoSEQ multiplex PCR, while TCRdb's copy carries only in-frame clones and drops some. The sample has roughly 300,000 clones, about nine tenths seen once. This CDR3 region has 16 residues. The V gene's germline CDR1 is SGHDN and CDR2 FVKESK. The junction had 4 bases not matched to a gene; V was cut back by 0 bases and J by 1 base. The chain joins TRBV14 to TRBJ2-7; 9 bases map to TRBD1. This TCR came from a man younger than 35 in good health. Sequencing used memory CD8+ T cells sorted from blood. Subset meaning: CD45RO+ cells pooled with CCR7-negative TemRA cells. The CDR3 bases are TGTGCCAGCAGCCAAGAAGGGACAGGGCTTTCCTACGAGCAGTACTTC. This codes for CASSQEGTGLSYEQYF.